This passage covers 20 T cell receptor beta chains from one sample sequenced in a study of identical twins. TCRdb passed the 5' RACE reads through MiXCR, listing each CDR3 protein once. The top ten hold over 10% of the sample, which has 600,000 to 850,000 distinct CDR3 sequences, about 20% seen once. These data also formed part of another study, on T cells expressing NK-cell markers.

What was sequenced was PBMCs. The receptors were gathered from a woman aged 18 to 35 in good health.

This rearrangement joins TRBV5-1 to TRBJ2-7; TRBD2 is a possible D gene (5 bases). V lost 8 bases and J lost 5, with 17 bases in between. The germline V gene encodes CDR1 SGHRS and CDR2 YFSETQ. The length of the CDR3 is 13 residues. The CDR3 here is CASSLAPGNEQYF. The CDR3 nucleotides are TGCGCCAGTTCACTGGCCCCCGGGAACGAGCAGTACTTC. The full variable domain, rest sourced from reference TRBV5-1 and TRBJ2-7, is KAGVTQTPRYLIKTRGQQVTLSCSPISGHRSVSWYQQTPGQGLQFLFEYFSETQRNKGNFPGRFSGRQFSNSRSEMNVSTLELGDSALYLCASSLAPGNEQYFGPGTRLTVT.

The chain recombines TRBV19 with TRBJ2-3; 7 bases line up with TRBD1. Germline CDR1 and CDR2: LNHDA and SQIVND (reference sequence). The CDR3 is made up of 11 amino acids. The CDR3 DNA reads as TGTGTCACAGGGGCCGGAGATACGCAGTATTTT. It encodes CVTGAGDTQYF.

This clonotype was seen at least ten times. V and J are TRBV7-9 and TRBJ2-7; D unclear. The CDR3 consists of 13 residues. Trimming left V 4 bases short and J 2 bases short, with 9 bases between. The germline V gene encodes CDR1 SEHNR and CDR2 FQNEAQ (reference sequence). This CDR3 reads CASSSTAPYEQYF. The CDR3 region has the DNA TGTGCCAGCAGCTCTACGGCCCCCTACGAGCAGTACTTC.

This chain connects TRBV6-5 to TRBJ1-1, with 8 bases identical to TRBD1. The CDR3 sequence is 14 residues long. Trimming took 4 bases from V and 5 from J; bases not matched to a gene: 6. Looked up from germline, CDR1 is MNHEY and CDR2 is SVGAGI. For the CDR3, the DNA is TGTGCCAGCAGTTCACAGGGGGTTGGGACTGAAGCTTTCTTT. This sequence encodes CASSSQGVGTEAFF.

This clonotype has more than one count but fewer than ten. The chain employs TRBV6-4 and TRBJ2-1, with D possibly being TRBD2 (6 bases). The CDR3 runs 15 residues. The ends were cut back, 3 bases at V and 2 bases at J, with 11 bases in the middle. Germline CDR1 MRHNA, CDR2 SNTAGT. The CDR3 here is CASSEEGTAYNEQFF. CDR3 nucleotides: TGTGCCAGCAGTGAGGAGGGGACCGCCTACAATGAGCAGTTCTTC.

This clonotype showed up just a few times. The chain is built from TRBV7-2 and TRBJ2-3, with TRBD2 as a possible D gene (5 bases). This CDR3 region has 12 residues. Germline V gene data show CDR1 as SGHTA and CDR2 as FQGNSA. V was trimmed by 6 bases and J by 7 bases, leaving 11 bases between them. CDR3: CASSRSGNTQYF. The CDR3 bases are TGTGCCAGCAGTCGGAGCGGTAATACGCAGTATTTT. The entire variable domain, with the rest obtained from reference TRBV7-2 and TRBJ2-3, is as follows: GAGVSQSPSNKVTEKGKDVELRCDPISGHTALYWYRQSLGQGLEFLIYFQGNSAPDKSGLPSDRFSAERTGGSVSTLTIQRTQQEDSAVYLCASSRSGNTQYFGPGTRLTVL.

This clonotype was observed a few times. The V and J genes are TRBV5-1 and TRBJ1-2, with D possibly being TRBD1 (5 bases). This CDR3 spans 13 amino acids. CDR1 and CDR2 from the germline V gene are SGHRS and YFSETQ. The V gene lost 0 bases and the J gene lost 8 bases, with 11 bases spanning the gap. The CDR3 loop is CASSLESGRGYTF. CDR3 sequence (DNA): TGCGCCAGCAGCTTGGAGTCAGGGCGCGGCTACACCTTC.

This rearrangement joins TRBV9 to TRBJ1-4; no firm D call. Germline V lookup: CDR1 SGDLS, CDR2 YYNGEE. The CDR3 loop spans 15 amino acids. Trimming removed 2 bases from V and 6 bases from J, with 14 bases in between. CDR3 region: CASSVEAQEDEKLFF. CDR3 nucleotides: TGTGCCAGCAGCGTCGAGGCACAAGAGGATGAAAAACTGTTTTTT.

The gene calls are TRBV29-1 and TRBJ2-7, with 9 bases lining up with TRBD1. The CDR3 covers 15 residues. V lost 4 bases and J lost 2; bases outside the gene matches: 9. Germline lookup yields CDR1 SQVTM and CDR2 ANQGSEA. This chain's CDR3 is CSVGTPGQGPYEQYF. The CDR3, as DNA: TGCAGCGTTGGGACCCCGGGACAGGGACCCTACGAGCAGTACTTC.

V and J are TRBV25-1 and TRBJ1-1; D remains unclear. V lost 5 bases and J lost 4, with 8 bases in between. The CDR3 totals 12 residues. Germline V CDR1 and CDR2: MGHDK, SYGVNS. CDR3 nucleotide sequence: TGTGCCAGCAGTCGGACCCTCACTGAAGCTTTCTTT. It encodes CASSRTLTEAFF.

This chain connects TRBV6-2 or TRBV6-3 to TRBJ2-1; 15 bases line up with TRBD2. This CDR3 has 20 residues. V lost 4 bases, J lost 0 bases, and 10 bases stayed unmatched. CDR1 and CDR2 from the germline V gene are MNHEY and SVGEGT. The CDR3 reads CASSSQGTSGRRSSYNEQFF. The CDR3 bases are TGTGCCAGCAGTTCACAAGGGACTAGCGGGAGGCGGAGCTCCTACAATGAGCAGTTCTTC.

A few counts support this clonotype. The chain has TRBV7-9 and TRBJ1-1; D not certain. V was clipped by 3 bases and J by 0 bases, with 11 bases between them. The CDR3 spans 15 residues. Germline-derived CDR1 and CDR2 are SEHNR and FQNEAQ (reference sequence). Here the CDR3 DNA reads TGTGCCAGCAGCTTCTCTCCGGGTTTGAACACTGAAGCTTTCTTT. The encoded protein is CASSFSPGLNTEAFF.

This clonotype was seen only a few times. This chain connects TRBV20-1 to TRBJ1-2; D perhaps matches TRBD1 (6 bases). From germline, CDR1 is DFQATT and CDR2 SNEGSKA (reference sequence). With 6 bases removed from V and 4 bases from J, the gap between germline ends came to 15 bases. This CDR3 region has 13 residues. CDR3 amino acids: CSAPDRATYGYTF. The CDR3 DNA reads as TGCAGTGCCCCGGACAGAGCGACCTATGGCTACACCTTC.

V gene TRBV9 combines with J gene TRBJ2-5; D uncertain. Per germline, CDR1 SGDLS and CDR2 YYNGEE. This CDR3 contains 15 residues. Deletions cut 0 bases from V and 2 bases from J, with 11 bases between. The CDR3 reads CASSVAWGIQETQYF. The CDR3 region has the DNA TGTGCCAGCAGCGTAGCTTGGGGAATACAAGAGACCCAGTACTTC.

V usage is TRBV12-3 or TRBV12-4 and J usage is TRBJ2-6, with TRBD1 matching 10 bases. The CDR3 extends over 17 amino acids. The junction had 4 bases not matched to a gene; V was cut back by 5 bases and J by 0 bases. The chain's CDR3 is CASSPGQGSSGANVLTF. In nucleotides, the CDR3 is TGTGCCAGCAGTCCGGGACAGGGGAGCTCTGGGGCCAACGTCCTGACTTTC.

The CDR3 loop is CASSADPFWAKNIQYF. CDR3 sequence (DNA): TGTGCCAGCAGCGCAGACCCATTCTGGGCCAAAAACATTCAGTACTTC. The gene calls are TRBV9 and TRBJ2-4; D unresolved. V dropped 3 bases and J dropped 1 base, with 14 bases sitting between them. The V gene's germline CDR1 is SGDLS and CDR2 YYNGEE. This CDR3 comprises 16 residues.

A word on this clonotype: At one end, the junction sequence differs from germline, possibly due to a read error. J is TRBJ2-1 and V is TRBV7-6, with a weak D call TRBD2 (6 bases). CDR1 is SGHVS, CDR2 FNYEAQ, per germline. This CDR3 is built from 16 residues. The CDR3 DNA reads TGTGCCAGCAGCTTAATCGGCGGGACGGGCTACAATAAGCAGTTCTTC. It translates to CASSLIGGTGYNKQFF. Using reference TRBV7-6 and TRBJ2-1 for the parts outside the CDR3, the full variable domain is GAGVSQSPRYKVTKRGQDVALRCDPISGHVSLYWYRQALGQGPEFLTYFNYEAQQDKSGLPNDRFSAERPEGSISTLTIQRTEQRDSAMYRCASSLIGGTGYNKQFFGPGTRLTVL.

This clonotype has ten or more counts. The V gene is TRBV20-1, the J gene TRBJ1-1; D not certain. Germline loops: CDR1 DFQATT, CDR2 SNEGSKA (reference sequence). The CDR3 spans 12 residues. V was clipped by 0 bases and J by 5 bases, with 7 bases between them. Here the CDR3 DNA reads TGCAGTGCTAGAGATAAGTATACTGAAGCTTTCTTT. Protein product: CSARDKYTEAFF.

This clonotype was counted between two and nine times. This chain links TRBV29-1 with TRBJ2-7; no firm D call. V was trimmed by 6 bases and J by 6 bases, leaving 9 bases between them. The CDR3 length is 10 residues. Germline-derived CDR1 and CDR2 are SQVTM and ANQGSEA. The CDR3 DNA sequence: TGCAGCGTGGGTCAGAGCGAGCAGTACTTC. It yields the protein CSVGQSEQYF.

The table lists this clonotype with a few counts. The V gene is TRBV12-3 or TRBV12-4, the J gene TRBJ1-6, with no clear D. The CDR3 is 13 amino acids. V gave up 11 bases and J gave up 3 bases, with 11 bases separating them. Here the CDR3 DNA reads TGTGCCGTCCAAGAGGACTATAATTCACCCCTCCACTTT. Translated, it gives CAVQEDYNSPLHF.